These T cell receptor beta chains were read from a single sample in a study of cytomegalovirus exposure and HLA in healthy donors. Libraries were prepared by immunoSEQ multiplex PCR; TCRdb keeps only in-frame clonotypes and omits some of them. The data show some 150,000 clones, 60% to 80% seen once. The source material was PBMCs. These receptors were taken from a man aged 35 to 55 in good health and CMV-seronegative. The CDR3 runs from the conserved cysteine through the conserved F or W. Each record gives: CDR3 protein, CDR3 DNA, D gene, J gene, clone size, V gene. D genes are given only for firm matches. Size is stated for part of the rows, as once, few or many counts, or as a class when the clone is expanded.

CASSIGQSNEKLFF,TGTGCCAGTAGTATAGGCCAGTCTAATGAAAAACTGTTTTTT,-,TRBJ1-4,-,TRBV19
CASTPDRREGSEAFF,TGTGCCAGCACCCCGGACAGGCGGGAAGGAAGTGAAGCTTTCTTT,TRBD1,TRBJ1-1,-,TRBV7-2
CASSFGRGAYEQYF,TGTGCCAGCAGTTTCGGCAGGGGGGCCTACGAGCAGTACTTC,-,TRBJ2-7,-,TRBV27
CASSPPKGRGEQPQHF,TGTGCCAGCAGCCCCCCTAAGGGCAGGGGGGAACAGCCCCAGCATTTT,TRBD1,TRBJ1-5,-,TRBV13
CASSFGTTSTDTQYF,TGTGCCAGCAGCTTCGGGACAACTAGCACAGATACGCAGTATTTT,-,TRBJ2-3,few,TRBV7-2
CASSPRDRGIGANVLTF,TGCGCCAGCAGCCCTCGGGACAGGGGGATTGGGGCCAACGTCCTGACTTTC,TRBD1,TRBJ2-6,-,TRBV5-1
CSSSFTDYGYTF,TGTTCCAGCAGCTTCACGGACTATGGCTACACCTTC,-,TRBJ1-2,-,TRBV7-9
CASSYSVVQNSPLHF,TGTGCCAGCAGTTACTCAGTGGTGCAGAATTCACCCCTCCACTTT,-,TRBJ1-6,-,TRBV6-6
CASSLGRGLAFF,TGTGCCAGCAGCTTGGGTCGTGGGCTGGCTTTCTTT,-,TRBJ1-1,-,TRBV5-6
CASSVELAVEGNEQFF,TGTGCCAGCAGCGTAGAATTAGCAGTGGAGGGGAATGAGCAGTTCTTC,-,TRBJ2-1,few,TRBV9
CASSLVGEANTGELFF,TGTGCCAGCAGCTTAGTAGGGGAGGCGAACACCGGGGAGCTGTTTTTT,-,TRBJ2-2,-,TRBV7-6
CASSFEGGLGQPQHF,TGTGCCAGCAGTTTCGAGGGGGGGCTAGGACAGCCCCAGCATTTT,-,TRBJ1-5,few,TRBV27
CASSPGEVLESPLHF,TGCGCCAGCAGCCCCGGGGAGGTTCTAGAATCACCCCTCCACTTT,-,TRBJ1-6,-,TRBV4-1
CASSKEGQGKYRTEAFF,TGTGCCAGCAGCAAAGAGGGACAGGGTAAATATAGGACTGAAGCTTTCTTT,-,TRBJ1-1,-,TRBV21-1
CASSISLRASNEKLFF,TGTGCCAGTAGTATCTCCTTGAGGGCCTCTAATGAAAAACTGTTTTTT,-,TRBJ1-4,-,TRBV19
CATSLPWGYTSLGTGELFF,TGTGCCACCAGCCTCCCCTGGGGCTATACTTCTTTAGGGACCGGGGAGCTGTTTTTT,-,TRBJ2-2,-,TRBV15
CASSQDRTGYEQYF,TGCGCCAGCAGCCAAGACAGGACTGGCTACGAGCAGTACTTC,-,TRBJ2-7,-,TRBV4-3
CASSFRSYNEQFF,TGTGCCAGCAGCTTTAGGAGTTACAATGAGCAGTTCTTC,-,TRBJ2-1,-,TRBV5-6
CASSPSYRGQSNEQYF,TGTGCCAGCTCACCATCTTACAGGGGGCAGTCCAACGAGCAGTACTTC,TRBD1,TRBJ2-7,-,TRBV18
CASRFAVGNEQFF,TGTGCCAGCAGGTTCGCGGTGGGCAATGAGCAGTTCTTC,-,TRBJ2-1,-,TRBV6-1
CAISDNTGGAQPQHF,TGTGCCATCAGTGATAATACAGGGGGCGCGCAGCCCCAGCATTTT,TRBD1,TRBJ1-5,-,TRBV10-3
CASSPGTGHEKLFF,TGTGCCAGCTCACCTGGGACAGGTCATGAAAAACTGTTTTTT,TRBD1,TRBJ1-4,-,TRBV18
CASSSPSSGYQETQYF,TGTGCCAGCAGCTCTCCGTCTAGCGGTTACCAAGAGACCCAGTACTTC,TRBD2,TRBJ2-5,-,TRBV7-9
CASSLEIGFGNEQFF,TGTGCCAGCAGCTTGGAGATCGGGTTCGGCAATGAGCAGTTCTTC,-,TRBJ2-1,-,TRBV5-8
CSSSPRGTGELFF,TGTTCCAGCAGCCCTAGGGGAACCGGGGAGCTGTTTTTT,-,TRBJ2-2,-,TRBV7-3
CASSLVWSGNTEAFF,TGTGCCAGCAGCTTAGTGTGGTCGGGGAACACTGAAGCTTTCTTT,-,TRBJ1-1,-,TRBV7-8
CASSSRDSLREQYF,TGTGCCAGCAGCTCCCGGGACAGCCTACGCGAGCAGTACTTC,TRBD1,TRBJ2-7,-,TRBV7-9
CATSRTSGTDYGYTF,TGTGCCACCAGCAGAACTTCCGGGACAGACTATGGCTACACCTTC,TRBD1,TRBJ1-2,-,TRBV15
CASRVPTAGNYGYTF,TGTGCCAGCAGAGTTCCTACCGCCGGTAACTATGGCTACACCTTC,-,TRBJ1-2,-,TRBV5-6
CASSPPSGGANEQFF,TGCGCCAGCAGCCCGCCTAGCGGGGGGGCGAATGAGCAGTTCTTC,TRBD2,TRBJ2-1,-,TRBV5-1
CASSKPREGLEVTEAFF,TGTGCCAGCAGCAAACCCAGGGAAGGCCTCGAAGTCACTGAAGCTTTCTTT,-,TRBJ1-1,-,TRBV21-1
CASSTTGLNQPQHF,TGCGCCAGCAGCACTACAGGGCTCAATCAGCCCCAGCATTTT,-,TRBJ1-5,-,TRBV5-1
CACREGQGSNTGELFF,TGTGCCTGCCGAGAGGGACAGGGCAGTAACACCGGGGAGCTGTTTTTT,TRBD1,TRBJ2-2,-,TRBV4-2
CASSADRGLSGELFF,TGCGCCAGCAGCGCGGACAGGGGGCTGAGCGGGGAGCTGTTTTTT,TRBD1,TRBJ2-2,-,TRBV5-1
CSSSLDAGHYEQYF,TGTTCCAGCAGCTTAGATGCAGGCCACTACGAGCAGTACTTC,-,TRBJ2-7,-,TRBV7-9
CATSRGKEGIQPQHF,TGTGCCACCAGCAGAGGGAAGGAGGGGATTCAGCCCCAGCATTTT,-,TRBJ1-5,-,TRBV15
CAWSAGYNEKLFF,TGTGCCTGGAGTGCCGGGTATAATGAAAAACTGTTTTTT,-,TRBJ1-4,-,TRBV30
CAWSPIQGWYTEAFF,TGTGCCTGGAGCCCGATACAGGGTTGGTACACTGAAGCTTTCTTT,-,TRBJ1-1,once,TRBV30
CASSKTSGYNEQFF,TGTGCCAGCAGTAAGACTAGCGGGTACAATGAGCAGTTCTTC,TRBD2,TRBJ2-1,once,TRBV6-1
CASTWGDRDQPQHF,TGTGCCAGCACCTGGGGGGACAGGGACCAGCCCCAGCATTTT,TRBD1,TRBJ1-5,-,TRBV28
CSSSLPSRVGELFF,TGTTCCAGCAGCTTACCTAGCAGAGTCGGGGAGCTGTTTTTT,-,TRBJ2-2,-,TRBV7-9
CASSPRSTSVHEQYF,TGTGCCAGCTCACCACGGTCCACTAGCGTCCACGAGCAGTACTTC,TRBD2,TRBJ2-7,-,TRBV18
CASRLAGIANEQFF,TGCGCCAGCAGACTAGCGGGGATCGCCAATGAGCAGTTCTTC,TRBD2,TRBJ2-1,-,TRBV5-1
CASSLRTGPAYEQYF,TGTGCCAGCAGTCTAAGGACAGGGCCTGCCTACGAGCAGTACTTC,TRBD1,TRBJ2-7,-,TRBV25-1
CASSSPGTGPQETQYF,TGTGCCAGCAGTTCCCCCGGGACAGGGCCCCAAGAGACCCAGTACTTC,TRBD1,TRBJ2-5,-,TRBV27